This entry concerns a single T cell receptor (beta chain). Its antigen is undetermined. This may stem from a read error, because a much larger clone lies one nucleotide away. As the CDR3 is not closed by the conserved phenylalanine or tryptophan, this likely results from a read error. Samples came from axillary lymph nodes draining the breast cancer. TCRdb passed the multiplex PCR reads through MiXCR, listing each CDR3 protein once. The repertoire consists of 150,000 to 250,000 distinct CDR3 sequences, with around a third occurring once and the leading ten covering roughly 4%. V was trimmed by 7 bases and J by 0 bases, leaving 10 bases between them. This CDR3 is built from 15 residues. The germline V gene has CDR1 MNHEY and CDR2 SVGAGI. This sample is drawn from a study of breast tumors, draining lymph nodes, adjacent tissues. The study's findings and limits: Tumors had less TCR diversity than lymph nodes, more than nontumor tissue. Luminal-like breast cancer showed significantly higher tumor–nontumor repertoire similarity than basal-like.

The V gene is TRBV6-5, the J gene TRBJ2-6, with D uncertain. The specimen was axillary lymph node tissue. The receptor's source is a female donor with breast cancer. Some clones in this sample may be carry-over from other donors' samples. The CDR3 protein is CASTRPASGANVLTL. CDR3 nucleotides: TGTGCCAGCACACGTCCTGCCTCTGGGGCCAACGTCCTGACTCTC.